The present entry profiles one TCR beta chain with its context. What it binds is unknown. This sample stems from a study of Ad26.COV2.S vaccination and SARS-CoV-2 variants. Study-wide context: Enrollment placed the donor in the COV1001 Ad26.COV2.S trial arm.

Germline V gene data show CDR1 as SGHTA and CDR2 as FQGTGA. Trimming at V came to 0 bases and at J to 0 bases, leaving 9 bases not matched to a gene. The CDR3 runs to 18 residues. Study conclusions and caveats: Vaccinated individuals (as opposed to placebo recipients) had higher spike-specific TCR breadth. Measurements of TCR breadth and depth may have given underestimates of the total T cell responses.

Treatment given: roughly 19 received Ad26.COV2.S at low or high dose, single or two shots; roughly 5 received placebo; per-sample allocation not given. The study sampled participants on day 63 after the first vaccine or placebo injection. The data were produced by immunoSEQ multiplex PCR, yet TCRdb's version contains in-frame clones alone and is incomplete. This table has about 350,000 clones, about nine tenths appearing once. Sequenced here: peripheral blood, sampled in a trial of Ad26.COV2.S vaccine versus placebo. This receptor was obtained from a person between 18 and 65 years old who received the Ad26.COV2.S COVID-19 vaccine or a placebo. This chain joins TRBV7-3 and TRBJ2-3; 7 bases are a match to TRBD1. The CDR3 sequence is CASSLTGGSRLSTDTQYF. As DNA, the CDR3 is TGTGCCAGCAGCTTAACAGGGGGCAGTCGTCTCAGCACAGATACGCAGTATTTT.